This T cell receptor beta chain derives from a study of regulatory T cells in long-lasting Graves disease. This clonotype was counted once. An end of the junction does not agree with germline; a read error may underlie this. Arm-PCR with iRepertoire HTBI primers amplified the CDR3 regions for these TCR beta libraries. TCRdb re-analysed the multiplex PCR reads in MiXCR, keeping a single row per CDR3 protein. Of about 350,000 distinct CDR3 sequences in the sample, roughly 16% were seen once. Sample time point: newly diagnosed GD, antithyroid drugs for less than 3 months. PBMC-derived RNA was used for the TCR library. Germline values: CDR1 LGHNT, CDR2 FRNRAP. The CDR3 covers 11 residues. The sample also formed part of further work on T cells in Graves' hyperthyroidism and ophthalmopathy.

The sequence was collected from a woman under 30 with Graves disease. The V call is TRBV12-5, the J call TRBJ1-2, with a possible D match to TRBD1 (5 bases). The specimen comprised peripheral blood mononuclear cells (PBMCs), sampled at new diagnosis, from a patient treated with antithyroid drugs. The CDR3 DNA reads TGTGCTAGTGGTTCTCGGGACTCCCTAGACTTC. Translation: CASGSRDSLDF.